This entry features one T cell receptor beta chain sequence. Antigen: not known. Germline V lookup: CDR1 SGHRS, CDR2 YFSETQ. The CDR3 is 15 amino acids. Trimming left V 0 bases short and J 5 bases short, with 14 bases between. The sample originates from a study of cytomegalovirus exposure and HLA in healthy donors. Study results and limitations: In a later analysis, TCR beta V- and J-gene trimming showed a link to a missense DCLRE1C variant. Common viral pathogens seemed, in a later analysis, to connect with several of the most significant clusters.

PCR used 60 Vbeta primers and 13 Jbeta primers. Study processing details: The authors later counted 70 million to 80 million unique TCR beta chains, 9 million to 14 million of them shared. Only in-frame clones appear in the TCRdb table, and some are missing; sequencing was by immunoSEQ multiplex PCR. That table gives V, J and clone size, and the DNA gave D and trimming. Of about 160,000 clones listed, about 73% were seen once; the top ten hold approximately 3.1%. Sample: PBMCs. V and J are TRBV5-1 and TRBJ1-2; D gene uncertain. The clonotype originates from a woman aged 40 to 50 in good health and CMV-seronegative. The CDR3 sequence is CASSLGLILPYGYTF. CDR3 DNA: TGCGCCAGCAGCTTGGGTTTGATTCTACCGTATGGCTACACCTTC.